This T cell receptor (beta chain) was obtained from a study of T cells in Graves' hyperthyroidism and ophthalmopathy. This clonotype was seen at least ten times. Using RNA transcripts as the source, TCR beta CDR3 regions were amplified. TCR CDR3 regions were first amplified by RT-PCR with HTBI primers. TCRdb redid the calling of the multiplex PCR reads with MiXCR, one entry per CDR3 protein. The sample lists about 500,000 distinct CDR3 sequences, roughly a sixth occurring once. 9 to 10 ml fresh peripheral blood yielded the PBMCs. This CDR3 is built from 15 residues. Germline-derived CDR1 and CDR2 are DFQATT and SNEGSKA (reference sequence). V shed 0 bases and J 4 bases; nucleotides not matched to a gene: 9.

What was sequenced was blood. This rearrangement joins TRBV20-1 to TRBJ2-7; 7 bases are shared with TRBD1. The TCR originated in a woman between 18 and 30 years old with Graves' hyperthyroidism. CDR3 nucleotides: TGCAGTGCTAGAGATGCGACAGGGACGACGTACGAGCAGTACTTC. This gives the protein CSARDATGTTYEQYF.